This T cell receptor beta chain appears in the sequencing data of a study of monozygotic twins with inflammatory bowel disease (dated by TCRdb to about 2019). The study in broad terms: The full study comprised some 30 monozygotic twin pairs: nine German pairs (four IBD-concordant, five IBD-discordant) and 19 IBD-discordant Danish pairs. The search for disease-associated traits relied mainly on comparing IBD patients with their genetically identical healthy co-twins within discordant pairs. Each individual had, on average, about 151 000 unique TCRalpha sequences and 181 000 unique TCRbeta sequences available for analysis.

A remark on this clonotype: Its antigen target is currently unknown.

General findings and caveats noted by the study authors: Compared with healthy twins, IBD patients shared fewer clonotypes with other individuals, and the difference was most pronounced in patients with signs of disease activity. No single strong signal or clonotype linked to IBD turned up in the results, so the idea that one exists was not supported. No difference in repertoire similarity was observed between concordant and discordant twins, possibly owing to limited statistical power. The analysis was unable to tell apart different T cell subtypes. Measured by the inverse Simpson index, TCRbeta repertoire diversity was lower in IBD patients than in their healthy co-twins. Because patients were on differing immunosuppressive treatments, the repertoires may have picked up extra background noise and inter-individual variability.

The CDR3 starts with the cysteine, ends with the phenylalanine, and has 13 residues. No nucleotide data were recorded. For CDR1 and CDR2, the germline V gene lists SQVTM and ANQGSEA. Receptors were amplified or captured by 5' RACE. Preparation of each TCR library used approximately 3,700 ng of total RNA. cDNA was synthesized with SMARTScribe reverse transcriptase in eight separate reactions per sample. During cDNA synthesis, template switching was used to introduce unique molecular identifiers that contained a 6-nucleotide sample barcode. Amplification of TCRalpha and TCRbeta cDNA involved two nested PCRs of around 16 and 10 cycles, and each PCR was followed by bead purification. Before amplification, the cDNA was treated with uracil DNA-glycosylase and purified using the QIAquick PCR purification kit. In the second PCR, Illumina TruSeq-compatible adapters and sample-specific barcodes were added. Library quality and concentration were assessed using TapeStation and Qubit, and roughly 5 ng of each library was pooled. Sequencing of pooled libraries was carried out on an Illumina HiSeq2500 single-index Rapid Run using 2 x 100 bp reads and custom sequencing primers. Processing in the source paper ran as follows. MiGEC version 1.2.6 was used for UMI-based consensus assembly, which corrected PCR and sequencing errors. V(D)J alignment, clonotype assembly and CDR3 extraction were performed with MiXCR version 2.1.1. To normalise gene usage, clonotype sharing and MAIT/NKT TCR abundance, the top 1000, 10 000 and 20 000 clonotypes in each sample were analysed. After downsampling to 27 000 UMIs, diversity was calculated as the inverse Simpson index using the vegan R package. Paired Mann-Whitney U tests on discordant twin pairs were used, with Benjamini-Hochberg multiple-testing correction. After the reads were reprocessed by TCRdb, one entry was made per CDR3 protein sequence, with no DNA. What appears here as the V and J calls and clone size reflects TCRdb's work, not the paper's. The sample table holds 150,000 to 200,000 distinct CDR3 sequences. The ten largest clones take up over 2.5% of the sample.

From each donor, an approximately 2.4 ml peripheral blood sample was collected into PAXgene tubes and kept at -80 degrees C. Without any T cell sorting, total RNA was extracted from whole blood using the PAXgene blood miRNA kit on an automated QIAcube. Peripheral blood from monozygotic twin pairs who were concordant or discordant for inflammatory bowel disease underwent deep TCRalpha and TCRbeta repertoire profiling using unique molecular barcoding. Smoking habits were recorded for all twin pairs, and each individual was classified as a current, former or never smoker. This sequence originates from a human donor with ulcerative colitis or Crohn's disease, or a healthy co-twin of an affected twin (not recorded which). Sequenced sample: blood. This receptor chain uses TRBV29-1 and TRBJ2-1. The CDR3 has the sequence CSGEVVERNEQFF.